This TCR beta chain was obtained from a study of blood T cell repertoires in COVID-19 (dated by TCRdb to the early 2020s). Study-wide context: Samples from collaborators originated in the United States, Italy and Spain and spanned both the acute and convalescent phases of COVID-19. The samples were drawn from two sources: the first 160 participants of the ongoing ImmuneRACE study, and about 1,300 subjects contributed by 6 global collaborators. A de-identified subject ID, COVID-19 status, age in years and sex were almost always included in the sample metadata. Deeply sampled blood TCRbeta repertoires from subjects exposed to, actively infected with, or recovered from COVID-19 were included in the dataset. The repertoires were released in a freely available public database intended as a resource for research on the immune response to SARS-CoV-2. Where available, HLA class I and class II types were obtained from metadata supplied by the sample provider rather than from assay-based typing. The material from the prospective study consisted of cDNA or gDNA derived from T cells, B-cell-depleted T cells, or PBMCs. Overall results and qualifications from the work: The amount of clinical and demographic metadata varied by source and participant and was provided uncurated.

TCRbeta CDR3 regions were amplified from genomic DNA using the immunoSEQ Assay, a bias-controlled multiplex PCR. In the paper's pipeline: The number of nucleated cells in each sample was estimated by amplification of reference gene primers within the assay. To quantify the absolute abundance of each unique TCRbeta CDR3 rearrangement, sequence reads were collapsed and filtered. For each sample, productive Simpson clonality was calculated by taking the square root of Simpson's diversity index across productive rearrangements. TCRdb retrieved this table from immuneACCESS and kept in-frame rearrangements only. Not all clones are present; in checked studies, unresolved V genes account for under half, and no reason is known for the remainder. The D gene and trimming were derived from the DNA, and the V and J assignments and clone size from that table. The sample profile shows under 350,000 clones; just over 85% of them were found once. The leading ten clones occupy about 4.2% of the sample.

Participants in the prospective study were enrolled through a virtual design, were aged roughly 18 to 100 years, and lived in about two dozen United States geographic areas. To assign participants to cohorts, the prospective study relied on clinical history that participants themselves reported in a screening survey and a study questionnaire. Recovered participants in ImmuneRACE Cohort 3 were defined as having two consecutive negative NP/OP PCR tests, clearance from a healthcare professional, or resolution of symptoms. Each participant in the prospective study had whole blood, serum and a nasopharyngeal or oropharyngeal swab collected by mobile phlebotomists. Over a roughly two-month period, participants in the prospective study had the option of providing additional blood draws and questionnaires. Before DNA extraction, blood samples from the prospective study were shipped at room temperature or frozen.

In the case of this clone: It lacks a known antigen. Per-nucleotide qualities are absent, and no much larger clonotype sits a single base away.

Trimming costs V 6 bases and J 3 bases, and their ends lie 16 bases apart. From the germline V gene (reference sequence), CDR1 is SEHNR and CDR2 is FQNEAQ. Including cysteine and phenylalanine, the CDR3 has 15 amino acids. Solely the CDR3 DNA is kept, with 45 bases framed from the first base. The chain links TRBV7-9 with TRBJ2-3; 5 matching bases give a weak D call of TRBD1. The material sequenced was PBMCs or T cells enriched from blood (not recorded which). The TCR originated in a man aged 25 to 40 who had recovered from COVID-19. The CDR3 protein is CASRGIWGATDTQYF. The nucleotide sequence is given as TGTGCCAGCAGGGGAATTTGGGGCGCGACAGATACGCAGTATTTT.